The 32 T cell receptor beta chains in this list originate from one sample, sequenced in a study of T cell responses to AZD1222 COVID-19 vaccine. Sequencing used immunoSEQ multiplex PCR; TCRdb keeps in-frame clones, though not all of them. The sample yields 100,000 to 150,000 clones, 90% seen once. Here the sequenced sample was peripheral blood, taken on day 0 of AZD1222 vaccination. The receptors here all came from an adult in good health.

The V gene is TRBV7-2, the J gene TRBJ2-3, with D perhaps TRBD2 (6 bases). Germline-derived CDR1 and CDR2 are SGHTA and FQGNSA. Trimming pared 5 bases from V and 5 bases from J, leaving 11 bases between. This CDR3 is 13 amino acids long. The DNA for the CDR3 is TGTGCCAGCAGCCCAAATAGCGGAGATACGCAGTATTTT. Its translation: CASSPNSGDTQYF.

The chain links TRBV28 to TRBJ1-1; D is ambiguous. The V gene lost 3 bases and the J gene lost 5 bases, with 4 bases spanning the gap. The CDR3 is made up of 11 amino acids. The germline gives CDR1 MDHEN, CDR2 SYDVKM. The CDR3 region is CASSLGTEAFF. DNA of the CDR3: TGTGCCAGCAGTTTGGGGACTGAAGCTTTCTTT.

The rearrangement joins TRBV29-1 to TRBJ1-4; 9 positions match TRBD1. This CDR3 is built from 13 residues. The trim removed 5 bases at V and 5 bases at J, leaving 3 bases unmatched. From germline, CDR1 is SQVTM and CDR2 ANQGSEA. The CDR3 spells CSVQTGGNEKLFF. The CDR3 DNA sequence: TGCAGCGTTCAGACAGGGGGGAATGAAAAACTGTTTTTT.

The genes are TRBV27 and TRBJ2-7, with D possibly matching TRBD1 (6 bases). Trimming took off 6 bases at V and 3 bases at J, with 18 bases between the two ends. The CDR3 runs 15 residues. Germline V gene lookup returns CDR1 MNHEY and CDR2 SMNVEV (reference sequence). The DNA for the CDR3 is TGTGCCAGCAGAATTACCTGGACAGAGATCTACGAGCAGTACTTC. Translating gives CASRITWTEIYEQYF.

This chain links TRBV19 with TRBJ1-2, with TRBD1 matching over 10 bases. Germline CDR1 is LNHDA and CDR2 is SQIVND (reference sequence). CDR3 length: 15 amino acids. V gave up 5 bases and J gave up 4 bases; unmatched junction bases: 7. CDR3 region: CASSAGQGIAYGYTF. The CDR3 DNA follows: TGTGCCAGTAGTGCGGGACAGGGGATCGCCTATGGCTACACCTTC.

Comment on this clone: The sample carries other DNA sequences with the same CDR3. This rearrangement joins TRBV3-1 (or the pseudogene TRBV3-2) to TRBJ2-7; TRBD1 matches 7 bases. V dropped 1 base and J dropped 1; count of bases not matched to a gene: 1. Germline V CDR1 and CDR2: LGHDT, YNNKEL (reference sequence). The CDR3 is made up of 14 amino acids. CDR3 amino acids: CASSQGQGSYEQYF. As DNA, the CDR3 is TGTGCCAGCAGCCAAGGACAGGGTTCCTACGAGCAGTACTTC.

V usage is TRBV4-2 and J usage is TRBJ1-1; D perhaps matches TRBD1 (5 bases). The V gene's germline CDR1 is LGHNA and CDR2 YNFKEQ. The CDR3 is 16 residues long. V dropped 3 bases and J dropped 2 bases, with 16 bases sitting between them. The CDR3 sequence is CASSQAEGRGNTEAFF. Here the CDR3 DNA reads TGTGCCAGCAGCCAGGCTGAGGGACGAGGAAACACTGAAGCTTTCTTT.

The chain recombines TRBV27 with TRBJ1-2; D call uncertain. The V end lost 2 bases, the J end lost 8 bases, and 12 bases lay between the germline ends. In germline, CDR1 is MNHEY, CDR2 SMNVEV (reference sequence). This CDR3 has 13 residues. The CDR3 here is CASSLEAAGGYTF. The CDR3 DNA sequence: TGTGCCAGCAGTTTAGAAGCCGCCGGGGGCTACACCTTC.

This clone was counted a single time. The chain links TRBV18 to TRBJ1-6, with D uncertain. CDR3 size: 18 residues. The germline V and J ends were trimmed by 2 bases and 0 bases, with 14 bases remaining between them. Per the germline V gene, CDR1 is KGHSH and CDR2 is LQKENI. CDR3 amino acids: CASSPFARRSSYNSPLHF. The CDR3 DNA reads TGTGCCAGCTCACCATTCGCACGTCGAAGCTCCTATAATTCACCCCTCCACTTT.

The chain is built from TRBV5-6 and TRBJ1-5, with D perhaps TRBD1 (5 bases). Deletions cut 4 bases from V and 4 bases from J, with 6 bases between. This CDR3 spans 12 amino acids. Per the germline V gene, CDR1 is SGHDT and CDR2 is YYEEEE. This CDR3 reads CASSRGNQPQHF. The CDR3 DNA reads as TGTGCCAGCAGCCGGGGGAATCAGCCCCAGCATTTT.

The chain uses TRBV6-2 or TRBV6-3 and TRBJ1-5; D gene uncertain. Trimming stripped 0 bases from V and 2 bases from J, with 5 bases between. The CDR3 sequence is 14 residues long. Germline CDR1 MNHEY, CDR2 SVGEGT. CDR3 sequence: CASSYSYRNQPQHF. The CDR3 bases are TGTGCCAGCAGTTACTCGTACCGCAATCAGCCCCAGCATTTT.

The J gene is TRBJ2-7, the V gene TRBV4-3, with a weak D call TRBD1 (5 bases). Germline V gives CDR1 LGHNA, CDR2 YSLEER. V was pared by 1 base and J by 2 bases, with 9 bases between. The length of the CDR3 is 14 residues. CDR3 coding DNA: TGCGCCAGCAGCCAAGGCGACAGCCCCTACGAGCAGTACTTC. Residues: CASSQGDSPYEQYF.

This clone was counted a few times. V gene TRBV19 combines with J gene TRBJ1-5; TRBD1 aligns across 8 bases. The CDR3 has 14 residues. CDR1 LNHDA and CDR2 SQIVND come from the germline V gene (reference sequence). The trim removed 9 bases at V and 3 bases at J, leaving 7 bases unmatched. CDR3 sequence reads: CASRQGAYNQPQHF. The CDR3 region has the DNA TGTGCCAGCCGGCAGGGGGCGTACAATCAGCCCCAGCATTTT.

This sequence joins TRBV30 and TRBJ1-5; D unclear. Germline values: CDR1 GTSNPN, CDR2 SVGIG (reference sequence). CDR3 length: 16 amino acids. Between the trimmed V and J ends, which lost 0 bases and 5 bases, there was a span of 17 bases. The CDR3 DNA reads TGTGCCTGGAGTGTACAAAGAGGTATAGCATATCAGCCCCAGCATTTT. This codes for CAWSVQRGIAYQPQHF.

This chain uses TRBV3-1 (or the pseudogene TRBV3-2) with TRBJ1-2; TRBD1 might be the D (6 bases). The V gene's germline CDR1 is LGHDT and CDR2 YNNKEL (reference sequence). Deletions cut 1 base from V and 2 bases from J, with 11 bases between. The CDR3 length is 15 residues. CDR3 region: CASSQGGALNYGYTF. The CDR3 DNA sequence: TGTGCCAGCAGCCAAGGGGGGGCCCTAAACTATGGCTACACCTTC.

The V gene is TRBV29-1, the J gene TRBJ1-5; D possibly corresponds to TRBD1 (6 bases). Germline V gives CDR1 SQVTM, CDR2 ANQGSEA. This CDR3 has 13 amino acids. V lost 4 bases and J 3 bases, leaving 10 bases between the germline ends. Here the CDR3 DNA reads TGCAGCGTTGGACGGGGGGCCAATCAGCCCCAGCATTTT. Translated, it gives CSVGRGANQPQHF.

The chain combines TRBV27 with TRBJ2-3, with unresolved D. Germline CDR1 reads MNHEY; CDR2 reads SMNVEV (reference sequence). This CDR3 is built from 14 residues. V was clipped by 3 bases and J by 2 bases, with 9 bases between them. In DNA form, the CDR3 reads TGTGCCAGCAGTTTGATGCAGACCACAGATACGCAGTATTTT. Translating it yields CASSLMQTTDTQYF.

The V call is TRBV28, the J call TRBJ1-6; 9 nucleotides agree with TRBD1. The germline CDR1 and CDR2 sequences are MDHEN and SYDVKM. V was pared by 7 bases and J by 7 bases, with 8 bases of the junction left unmatched. The CDR3 has 15 amino acids. The CDR3 DNA sequence: TGTGCCAGCATTTCAGGGACAGGGAGGAATTCACCCCTCCACTTT. It yields the protein CASISGTGRNSPLHF.

In this sample, this clone turned up a few times. The CDR3 protein is CASSRDRDQPQHF. CDR3 sequence (DNA): TGTGCCAGCAGCCGGGACAGGGATCAGCCCCAGCATTTT. The chain carries TRBV7-3 and TRBJ1-5; 9 bases are a match to TRBD1. Germline V gene sequence: CDR1 SGHTA, CDR2 FQGTGA. The CDR3 is made up of 13 amino acids. Germline trimming cut 5 bases from V and 5 bases from J; bases unmatched to any gene: 1.

The V gene is TRBV28, the J gene TRBJ1-1; D remains ambiguous. The ends were cut back, 8 bases at V and 5 bases at J, with 21 bases in the middle. The length of the CDR3 is 15 residues. The germline V gene encodes CDR1 MDHEN and CDR2 SYDVKM. Here the CDR3 reads CASHSTVEGVTEAFF. The CDR3 DNA sequence: TGTGCCAGCCACTCAACGGTGGAGGGAGTAACTGAAGCTTTCTTT.

This chain links TRBV5-4 with TRBJ2-7; the match to TRBD1 covers 9 bases. V gave up 4 bases and J gave up 5 bases; unmatched junction bases: 7. Germline V lookup: CDR1 SGHNT, CDR2 YYREEE (reference sequence). The CDR3 is made up of 14 amino acids. CDR3 bases: TGTGCCAGCAGCAGCCGGGACAGGGAAAACGAGCAGTACTTC. It codes for CASSSRDRENEQYF.

The chain links TRBV5-1 to TRBJ1-4; D is unresolved. This CDR3 spans 14 amino acids. V lost 4 bases to trimming and J lost 8 bases, with 15 bases between them. Germline assignment: CDR1 SGHRS and CDR2 YFSETQ. Written as DNA, the CDR3 is TGCGCCAGCAGCCCCCGGGTGGACGGGGAAAAACTGTTTTTT. Protein sequence: CASSPRVDGEKLFF.

CDR3 bases: TGTGCCAGCAGCCCGGAAGGGACAGGGTTAAACTATGGCTACACCTTC. Amino acids: CASSPEGTGLNYGYTF. This sequence joins TRBV5-5 and TRBJ1-2; 9 bases align to TRBD1. Germline V gene data show CDR1 as SGHKS and CDR2 as YYEKEE (reference sequence). There are 16 residues in the CDR3. Trimming cost V 4 bases and J 2 bases; bases outside gene matches: 9.

The V gene is TRBV13, the J gene TRBJ1-1; no firm D call. This CDR3 comprises 16 residues. Germline V gives CDR1 PRHDT, CDR2 FYEKMQ (reference sequence). V was shortened by 2 bases and J by 2 bases, with 15 bases between the two germline ends. In DNA form, the CDR3 reads TGTGCCAGCAGCTTAACGCAGGCAGGATCCAACACTGAAGCTTTCTTT. It specifies CASSLTQAGSNTEAFF.

This chain links TRBV18 with TRBJ1-2; D is perhaps TRBD1 (6 bases). Per germline, CDR1 KGHSH and CDR2 LQKENI. There are 15 residues in the CDR3. The V and J ends lost 4 bases and 0 bases respectively, with 12 bases between them. This CDR3 reads CASSLKQGPNYGYTF. The CDR3 coding sequence is TGTGCCAGCTCACTCAAACAGGGCCCTAACTATGGCTACACCTTC.

This sequence joins TRBV5-5 and TRBJ1-2; the match to TRBD1 covers 7 bases. This CDR3 region has 13 residues. Germline CDR1 SGHKS, CDR2 YYEKEE (reference sequence). Trimming at V came to 2 bases and at J to 8 bases, leaving 6 bases not matched to a gene. This CDR3 is CASSFPDRLGYTF. In nucleotides, the CDR3 is TGTGCCAGCAGCTTCCCGGACAGGTTGGGCTACACCTTC.

This rearrangement joins TRBV19 to TRBJ1-4, with D possibly being TRBD1 (5 bases). The CDR3 runs to 13 residues. Germline values: CDR1 LNHDA, CDR2 SQIVND (reference sequence). Trimming left V 5 bases short and J 7 bases short, with 11 bases between. The CDR3 region is CASSFFGGEKLFF. The CDR3 DNA reads TGTGCCAGTAGTTTCTTCGGGGGTGAAAAACTGTTTTTT.

The chain has TRBV5-4 and TRBJ1-3; the D gene is possibly TRBD1 (5 bases). Per the germline V gene, CDR1 is SGHNT and CDR2 is YYREEE (reference sequence). Trimming took off 4 bases at V and 1 base at J, with 12 bases between the two ends. The CDR3 has 15 amino acids. This CDR3 reads CASSVWGRSGNTIYF. The CDR3 coding sequence is TGTGCCAGCAGCGTTTGGGGGAGGTCTGGAAACACCATATATTTT.

CDR3 region: CASSEFIRPVASGNTIYF. The DNA of the CDR3 is TGCGCCAGCAGCGAGTTCATACGGCCAGTGGCCTCTGGAAACACCATATATTTT. The rearrangement uses TRBV4-3 and TRBJ1-3, with D uncertain. Germline lookup yields CDR1 LGHNA and CDR2 YSLEER. The CDR3 runs 18 residues. V gave up 5 bases and J gave up 0 bases, with 20 bases separating them.

The chain joins TRBV27 to TRBJ2-5; D not certain. The germline V and J ends were trimmed by 7 bases and 4 bases, with 7 bases remaining between them. The CDR3 covers 11 residues. The V gene's germline CDR1 is MNHEY and CDR2 SMNVEV (reference sequence). The CDR3 sequence is CASTWGETQYF. The CDR3 DNA reads TGTGCCAGCACCTGGGGAGAGACCCAGTACTTC.

V is TRBV5-1 and J is TRBJ1-3; D gene ambiguous. Germline CDR1 reads SGHRS; CDR2 reads YFSETQ. This CDR3 has 16 residues. With 4 bases removed from V and 0 bases from J, the gap between germline ends came to 14 bases. The CDR3 loop is CASSPAVGNSGNTIYF. Here the CDR3 DNA reads TGCGCCAGCAGCCCCGCTGTAGGGAACTCTGGAAACACCATATATTTT.

The V call is TRBV6-6, the J call TRBJ2-1, with TRBD1 identical over 8 bases. The CDR3 has 14 amino acids. The V gene end was trimmed by 3 bases and the J gene end by 6 bases; junction bases not matched to a gene: 4. Germline CDR1 MNHNY, CDR2 SVGAGI (reference sequence). CDR3 in DNA: TGTGCCAGCAGTTATCAAACAGGGGGCAATGAGCAGTTCTTC. As protein: CASSYQTGGNEQFF.